This T cell receptor beta chain was identified during a study of tumor T cells in aggressive B-cell lymphoma. Worth noting for this clone: The sample has other DNA sequences that encode this CDR3 too.

Measured with immunoSEQ multiplex PCR; TCRdb has only the in-frame clones, and not every one. This table has some 11,000 clones, 80% to 95% appearing once. The CDR3 has 18 residues. Sequencing input: tumor tissue. This receptor was identified in an adult with diffuse large B cell lymphoma. This chain uses TRBV12-2 with TRBJ2-5; TRBD2, the D gene given by the table, was not confirmed from the DNA. TRBV12-2 represents a pseudogene. CDR3 bases: TGTGCAAGTCGCTTAGCGAAGGGGAGGCGTAGGGTCCAAGAGACCCAGTACTTC. Translated: CASRLAKGRRRVQETQYF.